This T cell receptor beta chain was identified in a study of blood T cell repertoires in COVID-19. Study background: COVID-19 samples collected from the United States, Italy and Spain covered acute and convalescent phases.

This clone was seen only once. Patients in Seattle were enrolled during active infection, then followed longitudinally. This table comes from immunoSEQ multiplex PCR, and its TCRdb copy is limited to in-frame clones, with some not included. Among roughly 410,000 clones, about 87% were seen once, and the ten largest hold 2.3%. V was shortened by 1 base and J by 0 bases, with 15 bases between the two germline ends. The germline CDR1 and CDR2 sequences are LGHDT and YNNKEL (reference sequence). This CDR3 is built from 18 residues. The chain links TRBV3-1 (or the pseudogene TRBV3-2) to TRBJ2-2; D gene unclear. Sequences were obtained from peripheral blood. The receptor comes from an older woman with COVID-19, enrolled during active disease. The CDR3: CASSQGSGQRPNTGELFF. Here the CDR3 DNA reads TGTGCCAGCAGCCAAGGCTCTGGCCAGCGACCGAACACCGGGGAGCTGTTTTTT.